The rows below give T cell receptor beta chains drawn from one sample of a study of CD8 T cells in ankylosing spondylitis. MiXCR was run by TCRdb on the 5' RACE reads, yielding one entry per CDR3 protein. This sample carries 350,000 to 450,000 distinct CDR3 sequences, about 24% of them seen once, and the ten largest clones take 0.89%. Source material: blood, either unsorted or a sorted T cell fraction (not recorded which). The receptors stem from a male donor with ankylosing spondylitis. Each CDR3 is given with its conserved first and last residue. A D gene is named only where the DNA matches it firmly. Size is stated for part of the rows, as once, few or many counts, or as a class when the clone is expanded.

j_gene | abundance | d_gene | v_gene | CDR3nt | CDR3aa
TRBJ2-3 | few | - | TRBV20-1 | TGCAGTGCAAAGAGGTCCGGGGATACGCAGTATTTT | CSAKRSGDTQYF
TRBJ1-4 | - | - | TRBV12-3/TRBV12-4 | TGTGCCAGCAGTTCTATGCTTGGTGAAAAACTGTTTTTT | CASSSMLGEKLFF
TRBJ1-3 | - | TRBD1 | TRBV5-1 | TGCGCCAGCAGCTACGGACAGGGGGGTCCCCTCGACCGAAACACCATATATTTT | CASSYGQGGPLDRNTIYF
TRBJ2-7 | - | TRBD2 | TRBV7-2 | TGTGCCAGCAGCTTCGGTACTAGCGGGATTGGGTCCTACGAGCAGTACTTC | CASSFGTSGIGSYEQYF
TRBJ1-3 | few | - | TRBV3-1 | TGTGCCAGCAGCGAGGTGAAGTTCTCTGGAAACACCATATATTTT | CASSEVKFSGNTIYF
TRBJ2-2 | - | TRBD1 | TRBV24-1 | TGTGCCACCAGTGATTATGCCGGGACAGGGTGGGGGGCCAACACCGGGGAGCTGTTTTTT | CATSDYAGTGWGANTGELFF
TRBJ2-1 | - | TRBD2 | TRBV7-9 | TGTGCCAGCAACATTAGGACTAGCGGGATAGATGAGCAGTTCTTC | CASNIRTSGIDEQFF
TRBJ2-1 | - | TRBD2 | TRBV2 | TGTGCCAGCAGGGGAGGGACTAGCGGAGATGAGCAGTTCTTC | CASRGGTSGDEQFF
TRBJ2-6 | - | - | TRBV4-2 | TGTGCCAGCAGCCGAGGGGCCCAGGGGCGGTCTGGGGCCAACGTCCTGACTTTC | CASSRGAQGRSGANVLTF
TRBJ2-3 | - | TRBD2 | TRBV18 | TGTGCCAGCTCACCACGAAGGTCCAGCGGGAGGGCCGTTGATACGCAGTATTTT | CASSPRRSSGRAVDTQYF
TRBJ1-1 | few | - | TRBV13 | TGTGCCAGCAGCTGGGCTTTCGCCGGATCGACTGAAGCTTTCTTT | CASSWAFAGSTEAFF
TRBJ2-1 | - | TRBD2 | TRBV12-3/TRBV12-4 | TGTGCCAGCAGTTCGGGACTAGCGCCCAATGAGCAGTTCTTC | CASSSGLAPNEQFF
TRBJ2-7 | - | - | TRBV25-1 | TGTGCCAGCAGTCCCACCGGGGAAGGTAACCGCTACGAGCAGTACTTC | CASSPTGEGNRYEQYF
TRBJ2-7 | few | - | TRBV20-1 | TGCAGTGCCAATCTAGGACTTTCCTACGAGCAGTACTTC | CSANLGLSYEQYF
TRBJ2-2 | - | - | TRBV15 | TGTGCCACCAGCAGAGATCCCCAGGGTGGACCCGGGGAGCTGTTTTTT | CATSRDPQGGPGELFF
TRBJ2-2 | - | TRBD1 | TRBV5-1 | TGCGCCAGCAGCTTACAGGGGTCCACCGGGGAGCTGTTTTTT | CASSLQGSTGELFF
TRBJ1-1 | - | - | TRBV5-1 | TGCGCCAGCAGCTTGGTTGGGACACCGAACACTGAAGCTTTCTTT | CASSLVGTPNTEAFF